This TCR beta chain was profiled in a study of blood T cell repertoires in COVID-19. As for the study in general: The study drew acute and convalescent COVID-19 samples from the United States, Italy and Spain. T cells, B-cell-depleted T cells, or PBMCs provided the cDNA or gDNA that served as material.

Per the original data handling: Amplification from reference gene primers served as the basis for estimated nucleated cell counts. Only in-frame clones appear in the TCRdb table, and some are missing; sequencing was by immunoSEQ multiplex PCR. V and J calls and clone size are given by that table; D and trimming were obtained from the DNA. Here the sample spans almost 95,000 clones, about 70% being singletons. V gave up 0 bases and J gave up 7 bases; unmatched junction bases: 18. The germline CDR1 and CDR2 sequences are LNHNV and YYDKDF (reference sequence). The length of the CDR3 is 20 residues. The chain joins TRBV15 to TRBJ2-2; 9 bases match TRBD1. The sequenced sample was peripheral blood. This TCR derives from a woman aged 55-69 years in a cohort sampled during active or convalescent COVID-19. The chain's CDR3 is CATSRDQDRGYGVKVGELFF. As DNA, the CDR3 is TGTGCCACCAGCAGAGATCAGGACAGGGGTTATGGGGTGAAAGTCGGGGAGCTGTTTTTT.